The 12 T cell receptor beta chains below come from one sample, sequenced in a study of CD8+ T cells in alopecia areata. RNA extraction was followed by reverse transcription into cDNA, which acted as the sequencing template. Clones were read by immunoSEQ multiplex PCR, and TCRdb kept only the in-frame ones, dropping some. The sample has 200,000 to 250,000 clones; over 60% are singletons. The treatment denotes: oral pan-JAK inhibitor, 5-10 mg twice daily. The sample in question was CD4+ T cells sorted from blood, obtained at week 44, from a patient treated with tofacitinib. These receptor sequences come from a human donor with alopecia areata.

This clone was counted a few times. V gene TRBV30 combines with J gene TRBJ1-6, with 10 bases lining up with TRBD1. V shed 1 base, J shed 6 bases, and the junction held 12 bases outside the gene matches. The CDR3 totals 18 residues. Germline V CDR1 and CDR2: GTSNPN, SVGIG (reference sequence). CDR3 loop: CAWSAKRGDRGFNSPLHF. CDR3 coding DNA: TGTGCCTGGAGTGCCAAACGGGGGGACAGGGGATTTAATTCACCCCTCCACTTT.

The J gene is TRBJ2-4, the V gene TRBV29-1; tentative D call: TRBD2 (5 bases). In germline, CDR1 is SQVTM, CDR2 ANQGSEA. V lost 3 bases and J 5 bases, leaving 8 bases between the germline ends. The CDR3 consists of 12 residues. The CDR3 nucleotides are TGCAGCGTTGAGTGGGGAGAAAACATTCAGTACTTC. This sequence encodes CSVEWGENIQYF.

This chain's CDR3 is CASSGLQLPNSPLHF. The DNA of the CDR3 is TGTGCCAGCAGCGGCCTCCAGCTACCGAATTCACCCCTCCACTTT. The V and J genes are TRBV5-6 and TRBJ1-6; D gene ambiguous. The CDR3 covers 15 residues. Trimming took 4 bases from V and 7 from J, leaving 15 bases between them. Germline V lookup: CDR1 SGHDT, CDR2 YYEEEE.

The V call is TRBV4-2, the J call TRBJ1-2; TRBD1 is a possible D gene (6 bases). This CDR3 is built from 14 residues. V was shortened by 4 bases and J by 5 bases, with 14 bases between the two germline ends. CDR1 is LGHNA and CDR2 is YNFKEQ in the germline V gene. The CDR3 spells CASSPAGGWYGYTF. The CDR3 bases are TGTGCCAGCAGCCCAGCGGGGGGCTGGTATGGCTACACCTTC.

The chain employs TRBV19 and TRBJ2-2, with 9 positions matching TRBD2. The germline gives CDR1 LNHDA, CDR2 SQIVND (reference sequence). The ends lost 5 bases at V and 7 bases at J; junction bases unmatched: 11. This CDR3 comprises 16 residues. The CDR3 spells CASSLLAGAGVGELFF. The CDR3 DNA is TGTGCCAGTAGTCTCTTAGCGGGGGCCGGCGTCGGGGAGCTGTTTTTT.

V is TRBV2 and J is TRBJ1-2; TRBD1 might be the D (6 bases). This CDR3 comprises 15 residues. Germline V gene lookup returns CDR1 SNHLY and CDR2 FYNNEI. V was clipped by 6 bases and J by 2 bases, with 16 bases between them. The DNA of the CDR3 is TGTGCCAGCAGGGCGGAACAGGGTCCCAACTATGGCTACACCTTC. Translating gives CASRAEQGPNYGYTF.

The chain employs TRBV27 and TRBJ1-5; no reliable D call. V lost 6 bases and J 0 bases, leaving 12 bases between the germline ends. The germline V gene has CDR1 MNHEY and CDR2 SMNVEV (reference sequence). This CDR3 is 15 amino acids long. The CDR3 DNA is TGTGCCAGCAGATACTCTCTTCTTAGCAATCAGCCCCAGCATTTT. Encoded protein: CASRYSLLSNQPQHF.

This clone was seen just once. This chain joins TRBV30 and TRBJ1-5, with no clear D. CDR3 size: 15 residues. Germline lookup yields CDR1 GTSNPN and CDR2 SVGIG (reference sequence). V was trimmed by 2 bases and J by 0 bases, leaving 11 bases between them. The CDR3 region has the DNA TGTGCCTGGAGTTCGCGGAAGAATAGCAATCAGCCCCAGCATTTT. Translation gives CAWSSRKNSNQPQHF.

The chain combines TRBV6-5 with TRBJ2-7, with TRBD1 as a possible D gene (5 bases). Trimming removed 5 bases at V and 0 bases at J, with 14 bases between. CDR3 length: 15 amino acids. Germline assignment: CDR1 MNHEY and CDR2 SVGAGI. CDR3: CASSRTFSSSYEQYF. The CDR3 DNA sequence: TGTGCCAGCAGTCGGACATTTTCTAGCTCCTACGAGCAGTACTTC.

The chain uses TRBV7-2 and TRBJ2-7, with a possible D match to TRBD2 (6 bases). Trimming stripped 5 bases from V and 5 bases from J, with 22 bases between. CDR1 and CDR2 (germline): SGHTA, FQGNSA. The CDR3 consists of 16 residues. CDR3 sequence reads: CASSQGGGISFNEQYF. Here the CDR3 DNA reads TGTGCCAGCAGCCAAGGTGGCGGGATATCATTCAACGAGCAGTACTTC. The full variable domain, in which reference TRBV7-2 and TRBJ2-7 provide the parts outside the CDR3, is GAGVSQSPSNKVTEKGKDVELRCDPISGHTALYWYRQSLGQGLEFLIYFQGNSAPDKSGLPSDRFSAERTGGSVSTLTIQRTQQEDSAVYLCASSQGGGISFNEQYFGPGTRLTVT.

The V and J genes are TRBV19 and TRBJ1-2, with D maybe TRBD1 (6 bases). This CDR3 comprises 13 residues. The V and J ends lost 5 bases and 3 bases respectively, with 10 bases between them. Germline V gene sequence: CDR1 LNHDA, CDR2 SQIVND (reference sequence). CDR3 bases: TGTGCCAGTAGTTCAGGGGTTGACTATGGCTACACCTTC. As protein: CASSSGVDYGYTF.

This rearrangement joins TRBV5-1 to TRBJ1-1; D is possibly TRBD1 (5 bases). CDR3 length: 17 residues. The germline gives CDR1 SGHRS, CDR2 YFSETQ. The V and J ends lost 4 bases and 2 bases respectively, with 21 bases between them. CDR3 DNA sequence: TGCGCCAGCAGCCGATATGGGACGGTGGGGAAAAACACTGAAGCTTTCTTT. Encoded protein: CASSRYGTVGKNTEAFF.